A selection of T cell receptor beta chains follows, all from one sample in a study of blood T cell repertoires in COVID-19. The table came from immunoSEQ multiplex PCR; TCRdb's copy has only in-frame clones and leaves some out. The sample holds about 22,000 clones, approximately 90% seen once. What was sequenced was peripheral blood. The receptors were gathered from a human donor with active COVID-19. The donor label of this sample is uncertain. Each CDR3 is given with its conserved first and last residue. D genes are given only for firm matches. The size field is filled for only some rows; it gives once, few, many or a size class.

-	once	TRBV3-1/TRBV3-2	TRBJ1-1	TGTGCCAGCAGGGCCGGGGCCCAGGAGGGCGAAGCTTTCTTT	CASRAGAQEGEAFF
TRBD1	-	TRBV14	TRBJ1-6	TGTGCCAGCAGCCAAGATTTGGGACAGGGTCTGTATAATTCACCCCTCCACTTT	CASSQDLGQGLYNSPLHF
-	-	TRBV28	TRBJ1-2	TGTGCCAGCAGTAGCGAAGGGGATGGCTACACCTTC	CASSSEGDGYTF
-	-	TRBV5-1	TRBJ2-1	TGCGCCAGCAGCCCCCGGGTTGAGGATGAGCAGTTCTTC	CASSPRVEDEQFF
-	-	TRBV7-6	TRBJ2-7	TGTGCCAGCAGCTCCCCTTTTTCGGAGCAGTACTTC	CASSSPFSEQYF
-	-	TRBV18	TRBJ2-5	TGTGCCAGCTCAGCTACATACGAGGCCCCTCAAGAGACCCAGTACTTC	CASSATYEAPQETQYF
TRBD1	-	TRBV4-2	TRBJ1-2	TGTGCCAGCAGCCGAGACTATCTAGGGGGCGTACGGAGTGATGGCTACACCTTC	CASSRDYLGGVRSDGYTF
-	once	TRBV19	TRBJ1-2	TGTGCCAGTGGGCCTGCAGGGGCTATAGAAGCTTATGGCTACACCTTC	CASGPAGAIEAYGYTF
-	-	TRBV6-1	TRBJ1-5	TGTGCCAGCAGTGATTGGACTGGCAATCAGCCCCAGCATTTT	CASSDWTGNQPQHF
-	-	TRBV21-1	TRBJ1-3	TGTGCCAGCCCCGGTGGGCAGGGCGTATTTAGCCCAGCTGGAAACACCATATATTTT	CASPGGQGVFSPAGNTIYF
TRBD1	-	TRBV18	TRBJ1-2	TGTGCCAGCTCAGGACAGGAGAACTATGGCTACACCTTC	CASSGQENYGYTF
-	once	TRBV5-6	TRBJ2-7	TGTGCCAGCAGCACGGACAGCACCTACGAGCAGTACTTC	CASSTDSTYEQYF
-	-	TRBV27	TRBJ2-1	TGTGCCAGCAGTCCCCTCTCGACAGGTCCGATCGTCGAGCAGTTCTTC	CASSPLSTGPIVEQFF
TRBD1	once	TRBV9	TRBJ2-5	TGTGCCAGCAGCGTAGGTCCAGGGGGTTTCGGGAAAGAGACCCAGTACTTC	CASSVGPGGFGKETQYF
TRBD2	-	TRBV5-1	TRBJ2-1	TGCGCCAGCAGCTTAGTTGGGCCTAGCGGGAGCCCTGGGCAGTTCTTC	CASSLVGPSGSPGQFF
TRBD1	-	TRBV19	TRBJ2-2	TGTGCCAGTAGACCCGAACAGGACAGGCCCACCGGGGAGCTGTTTTTT	CASRPEQDRPTGELFF
-	-	TRBV28	TRBJ1-4	TGTGCCAGCAGTTTAAACAGGGCTTACAATGAAAAACTGTTTTTT	CASSLNRAYNEKLFF
-	-	TRBV9	TRBJ2-5	TGTGCCAGCAGCCCAGACTCGGGGGAGGAGACCCAGTACTTC	CASSPDSGEETQYF
-	-	TRBV7-9	TRBJ1-1	TGTGCCAGCAGCTTAGACGGGGGACTGGGCACTGAAGCTTTCTTT	CASSLDGGLGTEAFF
-	-	TRBV4-1	TRBJ1-1	TGCGCCAGCAGCCAAGAAGCGGGGAGAGCTTTCTTT	CASSQEAGRAFF
TRBD2	-	TRBV5-1	TRBJ2-5	TGCGCCAGCAGCTTGAGTACTAGCGGCCAAGAGACCCAGTACTTC	CASSLSTSGQETQYF
TRBD2	-	TRBV5-1	TRBJ2-3	TGCGCCAGCAGCTTGCGAGGGGAGGGGACAGATACGCAGTATTTT	CASSLRGEGTDTQYF
-	-	TRBV9	TRBJ1-4	TGTGCCAGCAGCGTTTCAGGCGCCGGGGCTAATGAAAAACTGTTTTTT	CASSVSGAGANEKLFF
-	-	TRBV25-1	TRBJ1-2	TGTGCCAGCAGTGAGGGACATTCGAACTATGGCTACACCTTC	CASSEGHSNYGYTF
TRBD2	-	TRBV12-5	TRBJ2-7	TGTGCTAGTGAAATGGGTAGCGGGCGAGTCACCTACGAGCAGTACTTC	CASEMGSGRVTYEQYF
TRBD2	-	TRBV2	TRBJ2-7	TGTGCCAGCAGTCCCTCTAGCGGGGGCGCCTACGAGCAGTACTTC	CASSPSSGGAYEQYF
-	-	TRBV5-1	TRBJ2-5	TGCGCCAGCAGCTTGGCCCAAGGGGTAATGGGCTGGGAGACCCAGTACTTC	CASSLAQGVMGWETQYF
TRBD1	-	TRBV28	TRBJ1-5	TGTGCCAGCCGGGACAGGGGGCTGGGGAGCAATCAGCCCCAGCATTTT	CASRDRGLGSNQPQHF
-	-	TRBV11-3	TRBJ1-5	TGTGCCAGCAGCCCCTCGGGTAGCAATCAGCCCCAGCATTTT	CASSPSGSNQPQHF
TRBD2	-	TRBV7-8	TRBJ2-5	TGTGCCAGCAGCTTATTTGAAGCGGGAGTTTTGGAGACCCAGTACTTC	CASSLFEAGVLETQYF
-	-	TRBV10-2	TRBJ1-2	TGCGCCAGCAGTGAGGACAGGTTTCGGGGCTACACCTTC	CASSEDRFRGYTF
-	-	TRBV19	TRBJ2-5	TGTGCCAGTAGTATATGGGGCCCCCAAGAGACCCAGTACTTC	CASSIWGPQETQYF
-	-	TRBV10-3	TRBJ2-1	TGTGCCATCAGTGTGGGGGGAAGCTCCTACAATGAGCAGTTCTTC	CAISVGGSSYNEQFF
TRBD1	-	TRBV19	TRBJ1-2	TGTGCCAGTAGGACCCGGGACAGCTATGGCTACACCTTC	CASRTRDSYGYTF
-	-	TRBV18	TRBJ1-5	TGTGCCAGCTCACCGAATACAAATAGCAATCAGCCCCAGCATTTT	CASSPNTNSNQPQHF
TRBD2	-	TRBV4-1	TRBJ2-2	TGCGCCAGCAGCCAAACTAGCGGGAACACCGGGGAGCTGTTTTTT	CASSQTSGNTGELFF
TRBD2	-	TRBV6-6	TRBJ2-7	TGTGCCAGCAGTTACTCGACAGCGGGAGCGTTCGAGCAGTACTTC	CASSYSTAGAFEQYF
-	-	TRBV4-3	TRBJ2-2	TGCGCCAGCAGCCAAGTGGCAGGGTTGCCCGGGGAGCTGTTTTTT	CASSQVAGLPGELFF
-	-	TRBV6-1	TRBJ1-2	TGTGCCAGCAGTGAATCAGGGGTTGGGAATGGCTACACCTTC	CASSESGVGNGYTF
TRBD1	-	TRBV11-2	TRBJ1-1	TGTGCCAGCAGCTTAGCCGTTGGACAGGGGAAGGCTTTCTTT	CASSLAVGQGKAFF
-	-	TRBV5-1	TRBJ2-7	TGCGCCAGCAGCAAAAGTGGACAGCTCTACGAGCAGTACTTC	CASSKSGQLYEQYF
-	-	TRBV7-2	TRBJ2-6	TGTGCCAGCAGCCCGCCAGGAACCTCTGGGGCCAACGTCCTGACTTTC	CASSPPGTSGANVLTF
TRBD2	-	TRBV9	TRBJ2-5	TGTGCCAGCAGCGTAGCGACTAGCGGACTCCAAGAGACCCAGTACTTC	CASSVATSGLQETQYF
TRBD1	-	TRBV28	TRBJ1-4	TGTGCCAGCAGTCCGACAGGGGGCGCTGGAGAAAAACTGTTTTTT	CASSPTGGAGEKLFF